Listed below are T cell receptor beta chains from one sample, sequenced in a study of OX40 agonist ivuxolimab in advanced cancers. TCRdb keeps only in-frame clones here, not all; method: immunoSEQ multiplex PCR. Of 65,000 to 95,000 clones listed, roughly 88% are singletons. Sequencing was performed on CD4+ or CD8+ T cells sorted from blood, taken in a trial of the OX40 agonist ivuxolimab. These receptors all stem from an adult with an advanced solid tumor such as melanoma, head and neck, liver or kidney cancer. The CDR3 runs from the conserved cysteine through the conserved F or W. The order of the fields is J gene, clone size, D gene, V gene, CDR3 protein, CDR3 DNA. A D gene is named only where the DNA matches it firmly. Rows give clone size only sometimes, using once, few, many, or a class for an expanded clone.

TRBJ2-2	once	TRBD2	TRBV7-7	CASSPLAGGTGELFF	TGTGCTAGCAGCCCGCTCGCGGGAGGCACCGGGGAGCTGTTTTTT
TRBJ2-5	.	TRBD2	TRBV7-2	CASSSSLNSGRYQETQYF	TGTGCCAGCAGCTCAAGTTTAAATAGCGGGAGGTATCAAGAGACCCAGTACTTC
TRBJ2-1	.	.	TRBV7-3	CASSPRTGGNEQFF	TGTGCCAGCAGCCCGCGGACCGGGGGCAATGAGCAGTTCTTC
TRBJ2-7	.	.	TRBV6-5	CASSYYGVSYEQYF	TGTGCCAGCAGTTACTATGGTGTGTCCTACGAGCAGTACTTC
TRBJ1-1	.	.	TRBV5-1	CATGTGRRDTEAFF	TGCGCCACCGGGACGGGGCGCCGGGACACTGAAGCTTTCTTT
TRBJ1-2	.	.	TRBV4-2	CASSLNALLHGYTF	TGTGCCAGCAGCTTAAACGCTCTCCTGCATGGCTACACCTTC
TRBJ2-2	.	.	TRBV10-3	CAISESTLFGGELFF	TGTGCCATCAGTGAGTCGACCCTTTTCGGAGGGGAGCTGTTTTTT
TRBJ2-1	.	.	TRBV5-1	CASSLAWSVGYNEQFF	TGCGCCAGCAGCTTGGCGTGGTCGGTCGGTTACAATGAGCAGTTCTTC
TRBJ2-1	.	TRBD2	TRBV6-5	CASSLSGSYNEQFF	TGTGCCAGCAGTCTAAGCGGGAGCTACAATGAGCAGTTCTTC
TRBJ1-1	.	.	TRBV27	CASRTVFRNTEAFF	TGTGCCAGCAGGACAGTATTTCGGAACACTGAAGCTTTCTTT
TRBJ2-5	.	TRBD1	TRBV4-3	CASSLGGGTQYF	TGCGCCAGCAGCTTAGGGGGCGGGACCCAGTACTTC
TRBJ2-7	.	.	TRBV7-6	CASSLGAGRLHEQYF	TGTGCCAGCAGCTTGGGGGCAGGAAGATTGCACGAGCAGTACTTC
TRBJ1-2	once	.	TRBV29-1	CSGMREYGYTF	TGCAGCGGAATGAGGGAGTATGGCTACACCTTC
TRBJ2-5	.	.	TRBV18	CASSLGLQETQYF	TGTGCCAGCTCACTTGGACTACAAGAGACCCAGTACTTC
TRBJ2-5	once	.	TRBV7-3	CASSLKGSGEETQYF	TGTGCCAGCAGCTTAAAGGGTTCCGGGGAAGAGACCCAGTACTTC
TRBJ2-3	.	TRBD2	TRBV11-1	CASSSLAGTDTQYF	TGTGCCAGCAGCTCTTTAGCGGGAACAGATACGCAGTATTTT
TRBJ1-1	.	TRBD1	TRBV6-5	CASSWTGGVEAFF	TGTGCCAGCAGTTGGACAGGGGGCGTTGAAGCTTTCTTT
TRBJ2-1	.	.	TRBV29-1	CSVTRSAGNEQFF	TGCAGCGTGACACGATCGGCGGGAAATGAGCAGTTCTTC
TRBJ2-7	.	TRBD1	TRBV6-1	CASSPDRTGRNF	TGTGCCAGCAGCCCCGACAGGACAGGGAGGAACTTC
TRBJ2-2	.	TRBD1	TRBV11-2	CASSLTGRAGELFF	TGTGCCAGCAGCCTGACAGGGCGGGCCGGGGAGCTGTTTTTT
TRBJ2-1	.	TRBD2	TRBV11-3	CASSLVAGVGNEQFF	TGTGCCAGCAGCTTAGTGGCGGGAGTGGGGAATGAGCAGTTCTTC
TRBJ2-4	.	.	TRBV10-3	CAISELAKNIQYF	TGTGCCATCAGTGAGTTAGCCAAAAACATTCAGTACTTC
TRBJ2-5	.	.	TRBV5-1	CASSLAKGPFQETQYF	TGCGCCAGCAGCTTGGCCAAGGGGCCCTTCCAAGAGACCCAGTACTTC
TRBJ2-5	.	.	TRBV20-1	CSARHETQYF	TGCAGTGCTAGGCACGAGACCCAGTACTTC
TRBJ1-1	.	.	TRBV28	CASSLSRANTEAFF	TGTGCCAGCAGTTTATCACGGGCGAACACTGAAGCTTTCTTT
TRBJ1-1	.	TRBD1	TRBV6-1	CASRPTGRDTEAFF	TGTGCCAGCAGACCGACAGGGCGGGACACTGAAGCTTTCTTT
TRBJ1-2	.	.	TRBV9	CASSVDSYGYTF	TGTGCCAGCAGCGTCGACAGCTATGGCTACACCTTC
TRBJ2-4	.	.	TRBV30	CAWVGRDIQYF	TGTGCCTGGGTGGGGCGGGACATTCAGTACTTC
TRBJ1-1	.	.	TRBV9	CASSVQTNTEAFF	TGTGCCAGCAGCGTACAAACCAACACTGAAGCTTTCTTT
TRBJ2-1	.	TRBD2	TRBV7-3	CASSFTSGTNEQFF	TGTGCCAGCAGCTTCACTAGCGGGACTAATGAGCAGTTCTTC
TRBJ1-3	.	.	TRBV5-4	CASSSGAYSGNTIYF	TGTGCCAGCAGCTCTGGGGCCTACTCTGGAAACACCATATATTTT
TRBJ1-3	once	.	TRBV9	CASSVATGTGNTIYF	TGTGCCAGCAGCGTAGCCACAGGGACTGGAAACACCATATATTTT
TRBJ2-7	.	.	TRBV6-5	CASSRSGARPYEQYF	TGTGCCAGCAGTAGATCCGGAGCCCGACCCTACGAGCAGTACTTC
TRBJ1-6	.	TRBD1	TRBV7-2	CASSTRTGAGTPLHF	TGTGCCAGCAGCACGAGGACAGGGGCGGGTACACCCCTCCACTTT
TRBJ1-2	.	.	TRBV5-4	CASSLGAGAYGYTF	TGTGCCAGCAGCTTGGGGGCAGGCGCTTATGGCTACACCTTC
TRBJ1-1	.	.	TRBV5-4	CASRKIGTEAFF	TGTGCCAGCAGAAAAATCGGGACTGAAGCTTTCTTT
TRBJ2-3	.	.	TRBV5-1	CASSLEGGRGTDTQYF	TGCGCCAGCAGCTTGGAGGGGGGGCGCGGCACAGATACGCAGTATTTT
TRBJ2-7	.	.	TRBV4-2	CASSQALGRQYEQYF	TGTGCCAGCAGCCAAGCTCTGGGACGCCAATACGAGCAGTACTTC
TRBJ1-1	.	.	TRBV19	CASRLRLSANMNTEAFF	TGTGCCAGTAGACTGCGGTTATCCGCTAACATGAACACTGAAGCTTTCTTT
TRBJ1-1	.	.	TRBV2	CASSPSQVPNTEAFF	TGTGCCAGCAGTCCATCACAGGTACCAAACACTGAAGCTTTCTTT
TRBJ2-2	.	.	TRBV6-6	CASSWNTGELFF	TGTGCCAGCAGTTGGAACACCGGGGAGCTGTTTTTT
TRBJ2-2	.	TRBD2	TRBV10-3	CAIRRLAANTGELFF	TGTGCCATCAGAAGACTAGCGGCGAACACCGGGGAGCTGTTTTTT
TRBJ1-1	.	TRBD1	TRBV5-1	CASSLEGTGSLAFF	TGCGCCAGCAGCTTGGAGGGGACAGGGAGTTTAGCTTTCTTT
TRBJ1-3	.	.	TRBV7-9	CASSSGRILSGNTIYF	TGTGCCAGCAGCTCGGGACGGATACTATCTGGAAACACCATATATTTT
TRBJ1-5	few	.	TRBV11-1	CASSFQGGQPQHF	TGTGCCAGCAGCTTTCAGGGTGGTCAGCCCCAGCATTTT
TRBJ2-5	.	.	TRBV5-1	CASSFYREETQYF	TGCGCCAGCAGCTTCTACAGGGAAGAGACCCAGTACTTC
TRBJ2-2	.	TRBD2	TRBV27	CASGRAGGSHTGELFF	TGTGCCAGCGGCCGAGCGGGGGGGAGCCACACCGGGGAGCTGTTTTTT
TRBJ1-1	.	TRBD1	TRBV7-9	CASRNRDRVTEAFF	TGTGCCAGCAGAAACCGGGACAGGGTTACTGAAGCTTTCTTT
TRBJ2-2	.	.	TRBV11-2	CASSLQSNTGELFF	TGTGCCAGCAGCTTACAGTCGAACACCGGGGAGCTGTTTTTT
TRBJ2-7	.	TRBD2	TRBV19	CASSLRLAGDTYEQYF	TGTGCCAGTAGCCTTAGGCTAGCGGGTGATACCTACGAGCAGTACTTC
TRBJ1-2	.	.	TRBV28	CASRLNYGYTF	TGTGCCAGCAGGTTAAACTATGGCTACACCTTC
TRBJ2-6	.	.	TRBV4-2	CASSQDEGAGANVLTF	TGTGCCAGCAGCCAAGATGAGGGGGCTGGGGCCAACGTCCTGACTTTC
TRBJ1-1	.	.	TRBV2	CASSESGTSTEAFF	TGTGCCAGCAGTGAATCAGGGACGAGCACTGAAGCTTTCTTT
TRBJ1-4	.	.	TRBV19	CASNSQGSPNEKLFF	TGTGCCAGTAACTCGCAGGGGTCCCCGAATGAAAAACTGTTTTTT
TRBJ2-6	.	.	TRBV19	CASSVTGGSGANVLTF	TGTGCCAGTAGTGTAACAGGAGGCTCTGGGGCCAACGTCCTGACTTTC
TRBJ2-7	.	TRBD2	TRBV27	CASSLILAGISREQYF	TGTGCCAGCAGTTTAATCCTAGCGGGTATTTCCCGCGAGCAGTACTTC
TRBJ2-1	.	.	TRBV6-4	CASSGTFTTSPTGNEQFF	TGTGCCAGCAGTGGGACATTTACTACTAGCCCGACAGGCAATGAGCAGTTCTTC
TRBJ1-4	.	.	TRBV11-2	CASRNTTGEFNNEKLFF	TGTGCCAGCAGAAATACAACAGGCGAGTTTAATAATGAAAAACTGTTTTTT
TRBJ2-4	.	.	TRBV21-1	CASIRRSTSGKEWVKNIQYF	TGTGCCAGCATCAGAAGATCGACTAGCGGGAAGGAATGGGTCAAAAACATTCAGTACTTC
TRBJ2-1	.	.	TRBV20-1	CSARGGDKQFF	TGCAGTGCTAGAGGAGGGGATAAGCAGTTCTTC